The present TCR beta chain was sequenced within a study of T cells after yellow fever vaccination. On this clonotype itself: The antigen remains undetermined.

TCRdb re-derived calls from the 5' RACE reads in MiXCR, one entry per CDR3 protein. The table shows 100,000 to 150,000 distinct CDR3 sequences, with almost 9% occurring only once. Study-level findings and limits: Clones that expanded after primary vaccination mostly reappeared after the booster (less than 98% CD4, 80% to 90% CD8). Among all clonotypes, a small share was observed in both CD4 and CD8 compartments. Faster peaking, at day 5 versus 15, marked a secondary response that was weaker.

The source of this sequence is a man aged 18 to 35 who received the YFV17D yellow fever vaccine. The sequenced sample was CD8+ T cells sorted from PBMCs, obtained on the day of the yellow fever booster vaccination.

The CDR3 DNA sequence: TGTGCCAGCAGCTTAGCTATTACCGGGGAGCTGTTTTTT. It is translated as CASSLAITGELFF. The gene calls are TRBV7-8 and TRBJ2-2, with D uncertain. With 0 bases removed from V and 5 bases from J, the gap between germline ends came to 4 bases. CDR1 SGHVS and CDR2 FQNEAQ come from the germline V gene. There are 13 residues in the CDR3.